These T cell receptor beta chains were read from a single sample in a study of blood T cell repertoires in COVID-19. Produced via immunoSEQ multiplex PCR; TCRdb's table is partial and in-frame only. The sample has about 120,000 clones, 82% seen once. The sequenced sample consisted of peripheral blood. The source is an older woman with acute or convalescent COVID-19. CDR3s include the opening cysteine and the closing phenylalanine or tryptophan. Fields, in order: CDR3 DNA, CDR3 protein, D gene, J gene, clone size, V gene. The D gene is left open where the match is weak. Size is omitted from some rows. Given values are once, few, many or a class for expanded clones.

TGCAGTGCGAGTAAAGCGGGGGGGAACACCGGGGAGCTGTTTTTT,CSASKAGGNTGELFF,TRBD2,TRBJ2-2,.,TRBV20-1
TGTGCCTGGAGTCCCCAACTCCTCGATTCGCAGTATTTT,CAWSPQLLDSQYF,.,TRBJ2-3,.,TRBV30
TGTGCCAGCAGTTATGGGACAGGGGGGTACGAGCAGTACTTC,CASSYGTGGYEQYF,TRBD1,TRBJ2-7,.,TRBV6-5
TGTGCCAGCAGCTTTGACAGGGGTGGAAACACCATATATTTT,CASSFDRGGNTIYF,TRBD1,TRBJ1-3,once,TRBV5-6
TGTGCCAGCAGACAGGATAAGGGCGGGGAGCTGTTTTTT,CASRQDKGGELFF,.,TRBJ2-2,.,TRBV10-3
TGTGCCTGGACCGTCGGGGGGCCGGGTGAGCAGTTCTTC,CAWTVGGPGEQFF,.,TRBJ2-1,.,TRBV30
TGCGCCAGCAGCCCTCGGACAGGGGGAGGGGCCAACGTCCTGACTTTC,CASSPRTGGGANVLTF,TRBD1,TRBJ2-6,.,TRBV5-1
TGTGCCAGCAGTTCACAGGGTCTTGGCTACACCTTC,CASSSQGLGYTF,.,TRBJ1-2,.,TRBV27
TGTGCCAGCGCTGAGACACTGAGGAACACTGAAGCTTTCTTT,CASAETLRNTEAFF,.,TRBJ1-1,.,TRBV27
TGTGCCAGTAGTACGACAGGTTGGGATATGCCCCAGCATTTT,CASSTTGWDMPQHF,.,TRBJ1-5,.,TRBV19
TGTGCCAGCAGCGGAAGGGCGGGGGGGTATAATTCACCCCTCCACTTT,CASSGRAGGYNSPLHF,.,TRBJ1-6,.,TRBV9
TGTGCCAGCAGACGACTTTCACAGGGCTATGGCTACACCTTC,CASRRLSQGYGYTF,.,TRBJ1-2,.,TRBV2
TGTGCCAGCAGCTCTGGACAGGGGATCTACAATGAGCAGTTCTTC,CASSSGQGIYNEQFF,TRBD1,TRBJ2-1,.,TRBV6-4
TGCGCCAGCAGCGCCAACCCGGGGGACTATGGCTACACCTTC,CASSANPGDYGYTF,.,TRBJ1-2,.,TRBV5-1
TGTGCCAGCAGCCGCTTACCAACGAGGGCTAACTATGGCTACACCTTC,CASSRLPTRANYGYTF,.,TRBJ1-2,.,TRBV7-8
TGCGCCAGCAGCCCCCGGCCAGGGGGAAACACTGAAGCTTTCTTT,CASSPRPGGNTEAFF,TRBD1,TRBJ1-1,.,TRBV4-3
TGCGCCAGCAGCAGTAACCCGGGACTAGCGGGGGGGCTGAACACCGGGGAGCTGTTTTTT,CASSSNPGLAGGLNTGELFF,TRBD2,TRBJ2-2,.,TRBV5-1
TGTGCCAGCAGCTTTCAGGGGGATAATTCACCCCTCCACTTT,CASSFQGDNSPLHF,TRBD1,TRBJ1-6,.,TRBV5-5
TGTGCCAGCTCAGGGACAGGGTACTCCAATCAGCCCCAGCATTTT,CASSGTGYSNQPQHF,TRBD1,TRBJ1-5,.,TRBV18
TGTGCCAGCGGTCAACCCCGGGGACTAGCTAACACCGGGGAGCTGTTTTTT,CASGQPRGLANTGELFF,TRBD2,TRBJ2-2,.,TRBV2
TGTGCCTGGAAAGGGACTAGCGGGGGAGAGACCCAGTACTTC,CAWKGTSGGETQYF,TRBD2,TRBJ2-5,.,TRBV30
TGTGCCTCCGGGGGGTGGGATACGCAGTATTTT,CASGGWDTQYF,TRBD2,TRBJ2-3,once,TRBV5-6
TGTGCCAGCAGCTTGGGGGACAGATCCGACGAGCAGTACTTC,CASSLGDRSDEQYF,TRBD1,TRBJ2-7,.,TRBV5-4
TGTGCCATCGGTACCGCCCAGGGGGCGGATTCACCCCTCCACTTT,CAIGTAQGADSPLHF,TRBD1,TRBJ1-6,.,TRBV10-3
TGTGCCATTACAGGGTCGGGCACTGAAGCTTTCTTT,CAITGSGTEAFF,.,TRBJ1-1,.,TRBV10-3
TGTGCTAGTGGTGTGGACAGGGGGGAGACCCAGTACTTC,CASGVDRGETQYF,TRBD1,TRBJ2-5,.,TRBV12-5
TGTGCCAGCAGCCAGCCTCCCGGGGGCTACACCTTC,CASSQPPGGYTF,.,TRBJ1-2,.,TRBV3-1/TRBV3-2
TGTGCCATCAGTGCGTTACAGGGGAACACCGGGGAGCTGTTTTTT,CAISALQGNTGELFF,.,TRBJ2-2,.,TRBV10-3
TGTGCCTGGACCCCGGCGGGACCCAACAATGAGCAGTTCTTC,CAWTPAGPNNEQFF,.,TRBJ2-1,.,TRBV30
TGTGCCAGTAGTATCCGAGGGGGCAGTGCACCCCTCCACTTT,CASSIRGGSAPLHF,TRBD1,TRBJ1-6,.,TRBV19
TGTGCCAGCAGCTTGTACAGGGGTACTGAAGCTTTCTTT,CASSLYRGTEAFF,TRBD1,TRBJ1-1,.,TRBV5-7
TGTGCCAGCAAAGGGGGCACGGTGGCCAAAAACATTCAGTACTTC,CASKGGTVAKNIQYF,TRBD1,TRBJ2-4,.,TRBV27
TGTGCCAGCAGCTTAAGTGGCCAGTACAATGAGCAGTTCTTC,CASSLSGQYNEQFF,.,TRBJ2-1,.,TRBV7-7
TGCGCCAGCAGCCAAGTACGGAGCGCAGATACGCAGTATTTT,CASSQVRSADTQYF,.,TRBJ2-3,.,TRBV4-3
TGCGCCAGCAGCCAAGATTTCAGATTGAACACCGGGGAGCTGTTTTTT,CASSQDFRLNTGELFF,.,TRBJ2-2,once,TRBV4-3
TGTGCCAGCAGCCGGGGACAGAACTATGGCTACACCTTC,CASSRGQNYGYTF,TRBD1,TRBJ1-2,.,TRBV14
TGCGCCAGCAGCTTGGTAGGGGGGGATGAAAAACTGTTTTTT,CASSLVGGDEKLFF,.,TRBJ1-4,few,TRBV5-1
TGTGCCAGTAGGGATCGTGGACGGGGGAACACTGAAGCTTTCTTT,CASRDRGRGNTEAFF,.,TRBJ1-1,.,TRBV19
TGTGCCAGTAAGGGGACAGTGAACACTGAAGCTTTCTTT,CASKGTVNTEAFF,TRBD1,TRBJ1-1,.,TRBV19
TGTGCCAGCAGTTACGAAAGGGGATGGAATGAGCAGTTCTTC,CASSYERGWNEQFF,.,TRBJ2-1,.,TRBV6-5
TGTGCCTGGAGTGGGACAGGGGAAAAACTGTTTTTT,CAWSGTGEKLFF,TRBD1,TRBJ1-4,.,TRBV30
TGTGCCAGCAGCTTAGAGGGACAGAAAATAGAGACCCAGTACTTC,CASSLEGQKIETQYF,TRBD1,TRBJ2-5,.,TRBV11-3
TGCGCCAGCAGCCAAGATAATATTGGGCGCAGGAACACTGAAGCTTTCTTT,CASSQDNIGRRNTEAFF,.,TRBJ1-1,.,TRBV4-1
TGTGCCAGTAGAGGTGGTGGAGTCGCGAACACTGAAGCTTTCTTT,CASRGGGVANTEAFF,.,TRBJ1-1,.,TRBV19